The present T cell receptor beta chain was sequenced within a study of blood T cell repertoires in COVID-19. Study information: Material from acute and convalescent COVID-19 was sourced from the United States, Italy and Spain. T cells, B-cell-depleted T cells, or PBMCs provided the cDNA or gDNA that served as material.

In germline, CDR1 is MDHEN, CDR2 SYDVKM. The CDR3 loop spans 17 amino acids. V lost 6 bases and J 0 bases, leaving 21 bases between the germline ends. Some clones are missing from TCRdb's copy, which holds only in-frame ones; the method was immunoSEQ multiplex PCR. Found here are approximately 150,000 clones, 80% of them singletons; the top ten hold 3% to 4.5%. Specimen: peripheral blood. The genes are TRBV28 and TRBJ2-7, with D tentatively TRBD1 (6 bases). The TCR was taken from a man in his sixties or seventies who had recovered from COVID-19. The CDR3 coding sequence is TGTGCCAGCAGCCTCACCCTGGGGGCGGTGTACTCCTACGAGCAGTACTTC. Its translation is CASSLTLGAVYSYEQYF.